This TCR beta chain was sequenced for a study of blood T cell repertoires in COVID-19. Methods used by the authors: Amplifying reference gene primers gave estimates of nucleated cell counts. Repertoires were generated with immunoSEQ multiplex PCR, while TCRdb's copy carries only in-frame clones and drops some. The DNA gave D and trimming, while V, J and clone size come from that table. The table has approximately 82,000 clones, roughly 89% seen once. The CDR3 spans 15 residues. Germline V gives CDR1 MNHEY, CDR2 SVGAGI. V was clipped by 0 bases and J by 8 bases, with 14 bases between them. V gene TRBV6-5 combines with J gene TRBJ2-1, with a possible D match to TRBD1 (6 bases). The sequenced material came from PBMCs or T cells enriched from blood (not recorded which). The TCR was taken from a woman aged 50 to 65 with acute COVID-19. CDR3 nucleotide sequence: TGTGCCAGCAGTTACTCTGCAGGGGTTATCGATGAGCAGTTCTTC. It encodes CASSYSAGVIDEQFF.